This T cell receptor (beta chain) was observed in a study of cytomegalovirus exposure and HLA in healthy donors. Study context: One earlier analysis, a look at about 179 million T cells, found more than 100 million unique TCR beta sequences. Of the donors genotyped, several hundred in all, about 81% fell in the Caucasian-associated ancestry cluster. Study-level points and caveats: Exclusion applied to some V segments, including TRBV6-2 and TRBV6-3, as they were indistinguishable. A later analysis found common viral pathogens apparently linked to several of the most significant clusters.

CDR1 and CDR2 (germline): MNHNY, SVGAGI (reference sequence). Trimming took 4 bases from V and 0 from J, leaving 10 bases between them. The CDR3 is made up of 15 amino acids. Remarks on this clone: The antigen is undetermined.

The PCR contained 60 Vbeta and 13 Jbeta primers. Profiling relied on immunoSEQ multiplex PCR, and the TCRdb table lists in-frame clones only, not all of them. This table holds under 200,000 clones, roughly four fifths found once. The sequenced sample was PBMCs. The rearrangement uses TRBV6-6 and TRBJ1-3; maybe TRBD1 (6 bases). The sequence was obtained from a woman aged 45-65 years in good health and CMV-seropositive. As DNA, the CDR3 is TGTGCCAGCAGTTCAGGACAGACCTCTGGAAACACCATATATTTT. Translation gives CASSSGQTSGNTIYF.